These T cell receptor beta chains were read from a single sample in a study of early T cells in non-severe SARS-CoV-2 infection. One entry per CDR3 protein, called by TCRdb with MiXCR from the 5' RACE reads. The sample lists 27,000 or so distinct CDR3 sequences; under 4% were seen once. Sequencing input: whole blood. The receptors were gathered from an adult who was a healthcare worker with PCR-confirmed SARS-CoV-2 infection or an uninfected control (not recorded which). Each CDR3 is given with its conserved first and last residue. The order of the fields is CDR3 protein, CDR3 DNA, J gene, clone size, V gene, D gene. A D gene is named only where the DNA matches it firmly. Where a row states a size, it is once, few, many or the class of an expanded clone; other rows omit it.

CAISGDSSHEQFF	TGTGCCATCAGTGGCGACAGTTCACATGAGCAGTTCTTC	TRBJ2-1	many	TRBV10-3	-
CASSTPNQPQHF	TGTGCCAGCTCAACTCCCAATCAGCCCCAGCATTTT	TRBJ1-5	many	TRBV18	-
CASSVFFGTYGNAQFF	TGTGCCAGCAGTGTGTTCTTTGGCACGTACGGAAACGCGCAGTTCTTC	TRBJ2-1	many	TRBV6-1	-
CASSMERSGNTIYF	TGTGCCAGTAGTATGGAGCGTTCTGGAAACACCATATATTTT	TRBJ1-3	few	TRBV19	-
CASSQPRGGELFF	TGTGCCAGCAGCCAACCCAGGGGCGGGGAGCTGTTTTTT	TRBJ2-2	many	TRBV3-1	-
CSVDRGLTGELFF	TGCAGCGTGGACAGGGGGTTGACCGGGGAGCTGTTTTTT	TRBJ2-2	many	TRBV29-1	TRBD1
CASSPSPISANAEAFF	TGTGCCAGCTCCCCCTCTCCAATCTCGGCGAACGCTGAAGCTTTCTTT	TRBJ1-1	many	TRBV18	-
CASSADRGDTQYF	TGTGCCAGCAGTGCTGACAGGGGCGATACGCAGTATTTT	TRBJ2-3	many	TRBV6-1	TRBD1
CASSLGRDQPQHF	TGTGCCAGCAGTTTAGGGAGGGATCAGCCCCAGCATTTT	TRBJ1-5	few	TRBV6-2/TRBV6-3	-
CASSFDRGGEKLFF	TGTGCCAGCAGCTTTGACAGGGGTGGAGAAAAACTGTTTTTT	TRBJ1-4	many	TRBV11-2	TRBD1
CASSQDGLTSGRANEQYF	TGTGCCAGCAGCCAAGATGGTTTGACTAGCGGGAGGGCCAACGAGCAGTACTTC	TRBJ2-7	many	TRBV4-2	TRBD2
CASSLIGTTERGEAFF	TGCGCCAGCAGCTTAATCGGGACGACCGAGAGGGGTGAAGCTTTCTTT	TRBJ1-1	many	TRBV5-1	-
CACNRGLEQYF	TGTGCCTGTAACAGGGGACTCGAGCAGTACTTC	TRBJ2-7	-	TRBV30	-
CASTNAGTSGSEQFF	TGTGCCAGCACCAACGCCGGGACTAGTGGTAGTGAGCAGTTCTTC	TRBJ2-1	many	TRBV11-2	TRBD2
CASSYEGHNQPQHF	TGTGCCAGCAGTTATGAGGGACACAATCAGCCCCAGCATTTT	TRBJ1-5	many	TRBV12-3/TRBV12-4	-
CASSWDRVRGYTF	TGTGCCAGCAGTTGGGACAGGGTACGCGGCTACACCTTC	TRBJ1-2	many	TRBV12-3/TRBV12-4	TRBD1
CASSGTGGFSYEQYF	TGCGCCAGCAGCGGTACAGGGGGGTTCTCCTACGAGCAGTACTTC	TRBJ2-7	many	TRBV5-1	TRBD1
CASSEGRTGLLNTGELFF	TGTGCCAGCAGTGAAGGACGGACGGGACTCCTGAACACCGGGGAGCTGTTTTTT	TRBJ2-2	many	TRBV6-1	-
CASSDWAGGVYEQYF	TGTGCCAGCAGTGACTGGGCAGGAGGCGTCTACGAGCAGTACTTC	TRBJ2-7	many	TRBV6-4	-
CASQRYRQGNNEQFF	TGTGCCAGCCAGAGGTACCGGCAGGGAAACAATGAGCAGTTCTTC	TRBJ2-1	-	TRBV6-5	-